The rows below give T cell receptor beta chains drawn from one sample of a study of shared clonotypes between healthy human individuals. This table comes from immunoSEQ multiplex PCR, and its TCRdb copy is limited to in-frame clones, with some not included. The data contain 2 million or so clones, roughly 94% of them singletons. Specimen: naive CD8+ T cells sorted from blood. The receptors shown here come from a man between 18 and 29 years old in good health. Each CDR3 is given with its conserved first and last residue. The D gene is left open where the match is weak. Where a row states a size, it is once, few, many or the class of an expanded clone; other rows omit it.

D: TRBD1; size: NA; J: TRBJ1-2; V: TRBV10-2; DNA: TGCGCCAGCAGTGAAGAGGGACAGAACTATGGCTACACCTTC; CDR3: CASSEEGQNYGYTF
D: NA; size: once; J: TRBJ1-1; V: TRBV11-2; DNA: TGTGCCAGCAGCTTAACTTGGGGAGGAGGGAAGAACACTGAAGCTTTCTTT; CDR3: CASSLTWGGGKNTEAFF
D: TRBD2; size: NA; J: TRBJ2-7; V: TRBV5-6; DNA: TGTGCCAGCAGCTTTGGGACTACCACCTACGAGCAGTACTTC; CDR3: CASSFGTTTYEQYF
D: TRBD2; size: NA; J: TRBJ2-7; V: TRBV6-1; DNA: TGTGCCAGCAGTGAAGGGCTAGCGGGGGGTGGATACGAGCAGTACTTC; CDR3: CASSEGLAGGGYEQYF
D: NA; size: NA; J: TRBJ2-5; V: TRBV4-3; DNA: TGCGCCAGCAGCCAAGCGTTACCAGGGACTCTCGGAGAGACCCAGTACTTC; CDR3: CASSQALPGTLGETQYF
D: TRBD2; size: once; J: TRBJ2-7; V: TRBV6-5; DNA: TGTGCCAGCAGCTCACCCCGGGAGGGTTCCGAGCAGTACTTC; CDR3: CASSSPREGSEQYF
D: NA; size: NA; J: TRBJ2-4; V: TRBV28; DNA: TGTGCCAGCACCATTCGGCGGGACCTCCTGGCTATTCAGTACTTC; CDR3: CASTIRRDLLAIQYF
D: NA; size: NA; J: TRBJ1-1; V: TRBV6-5; DNA: TGTGCCAGCAGTTACTCGGCCAGCCTCAACACTGAAGCTTTCTTT; CDR3: CASSYSASLNTEAFF
D: NA; size: NA; J: TRBJ1-1; V: TRBV28; DNA: TGTGCCAGCAGTTCGGTCCAGGGGCCTGAAGCTTTCTTT; CDR3: CASSSVQGPEAFF
D: NA; size: NA; J: TRBJ2-1; V: TRBV5-6; DNA: TGTGCCAGCAGAGCTAAGTCAGGGCTAGGTGAGCAGTTCTTC; CDR3: CASRAKSGLGEQFF
D: NA; size: NA; J: TRBJ2-5; V: TRBV18; DNA: TGTGCCAGCTCACCACCGGTGAGGGGGGTAGAGACCCAGTACTTC; CDR3: CASSPPVRGVETQYF
D: NA; size: NA; J: TRBJ2-5; V: TRBV18; DNA: TGTGCCAGCTCACCCCGCCTAGACGAAGAGACCCAGTACTTC; CDR3: CASSPRLDEETQYF
D: TRBD2; size: NA; J: TRBJ2-5; V: TRBV7-2; DNA: TGTGCCAGCAGCTTAGCGCTAGCGGGAGTTGCAGAGACCCAGTACTTC; CDR3: CASSLALAGVAETQYF
D: TRBD2; size: NA; J: TRBJ2-5; V: TRBV27; DNA: TGTGCCAGCAGTTTATGGGCGGGAGTGGAGACCCAGTACTTC; CDR3: CASSLWAGVETQYF
D: NA; size: NA; J: TRBJ2-1; V: TRBV29-1; DNA: TGCAGCGTTGAAGATCATGGGATCTTC; CDR3: CSVEDHGIF
D: NA; size: NA; J: TRBJ2-1; V: TRBV29-1; DNA: TGCAGCGTTCAGACGGATAGCTCCTACAATGAGCAGTTCTTC; CDR3: CSVQTDSSYNEQFF
D: TRBD2; size: NA; J: TRBJ2-5; V: TRBV29-1; DNA: TGCAGCGTTGAAGGCACTAGCGGGAACAAACAAGAGACCCAGTACTTC; CDR3: CSVEGTSGNKQETQYF